Only a few counts were recorded for the clone carrying this T cell receptor beta chain. Germline CDR1 SGHVS, CDR2 FNYEAQ. Deletions cut 0 bases from V and 7 bases from J, with 15 bases between. CDR3 size: 15 residues. This sample is drawn from a study of blood T cell repertoires in COVID-19. The protocol was immunoSEQ multiplex PCR, while the TCRdb copy is restricted to in-frame clones and leaves out a portion. The sample lists approximately 300,000 clones, around nine tenths seen once, with about 5% in the top ten. Everyone who took part was roughly 18 to 89 years old, and they came from fewer than 25 US areas.

The chain couples TRBV7-6 to TRBJ1-1; D is unresolved. The sequenced sample was PBMCs or T cells enriched from blood (not recorded which). The sequence derives from a man aged 55 to 70 who had recovered from COVID-19. CDR3 bases: TGTGCCAGCAGCTTAGCGGTGAGGTCAGCGGGTGAAGCTTTCTTT. This sequence encodes CASSLAVRSAGEAFF.